This T cell receptor (beta chain) stems from a study of cytomegalovirus exposure and HLA in healthy donors. Study-wide results and limits: Three CMV-associated chains were confirmed in vitro to be specific for CMV antigens.

As concerns this clone: As yet, its antigen is unknown.

Here immunoSEQ multiplex PCR was the method, and the copy in TCRdb shows in-frame clones only, minus some. This table has 100,000 to 150,000 clones, about 90% appearing once. The CDR3 has 13 amino acids. In germline, CDR1 is GTSNPN, CDR2 SVGIG (reference sequence). Trimming took off 1 base at V and 6 bases at J, with 9 bases between the two ends. V gene TRBV30 combines with J gene TRBJ1-4; TRBD1 might be the D (5 bases). The specimen sequenced was PBMCs. This clonotype was obtained from a man younger than 40 in good health and CMV-seronegative. The CDR3 here is CAWSGQRYEKLFF. The CDR3 DNA is TGTGCCTGGAGTGGACAGAGGTATGAAAAACTGTTTTTT.